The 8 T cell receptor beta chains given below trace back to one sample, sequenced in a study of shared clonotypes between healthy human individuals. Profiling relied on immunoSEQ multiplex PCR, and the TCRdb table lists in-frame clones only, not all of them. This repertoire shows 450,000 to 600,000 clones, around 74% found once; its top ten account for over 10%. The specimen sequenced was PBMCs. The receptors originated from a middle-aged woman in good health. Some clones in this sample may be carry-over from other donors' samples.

The DNA for the CDR3 is TGCGCCAGCAGCCCAGGGGGGACAGGGGCATACAATGAGCAGTTCTTC. It is translated as CASSPGGTGAYNEQFF. J is TRBJ2-1 and V is TRBV4-3; 10 bases match TRBD1. The V gene's germline CDR1 is LGHNA and CDR2 YSLEER. The V segment lost 4 bases and the J segment 4 bases; nucleotides outside the gene matches: 7. This CDR3 region has 16 residues.

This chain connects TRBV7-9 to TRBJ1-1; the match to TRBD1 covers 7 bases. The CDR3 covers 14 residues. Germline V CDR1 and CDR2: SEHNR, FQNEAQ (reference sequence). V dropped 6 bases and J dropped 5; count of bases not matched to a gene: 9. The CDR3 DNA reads TGTGCCAGCAGATCTACCGGACAGGCGACTGAAGCTTTCTTT. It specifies CASRSTGQATEAFF.

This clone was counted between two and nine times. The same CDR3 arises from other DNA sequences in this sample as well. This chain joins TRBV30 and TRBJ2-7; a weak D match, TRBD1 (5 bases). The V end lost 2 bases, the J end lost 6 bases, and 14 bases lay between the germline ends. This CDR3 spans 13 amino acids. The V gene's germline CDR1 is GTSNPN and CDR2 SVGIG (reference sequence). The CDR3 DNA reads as TGTGCCTGGAGTAAAGTGGGGCTCGGCGAGCAGTACTTC. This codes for CAWSKVGLGEQYF. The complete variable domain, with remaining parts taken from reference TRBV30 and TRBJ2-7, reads SQTIHQWPATLVQPVGSPLSLECTVEGTSNPNLYWYRQAAGRGLQLLFYSVGIGQISSEVPQNLSASRPQDRQFILSSKKLLLSDSGFYLCAWSKVGLGEQYFGPGTRLTVT.

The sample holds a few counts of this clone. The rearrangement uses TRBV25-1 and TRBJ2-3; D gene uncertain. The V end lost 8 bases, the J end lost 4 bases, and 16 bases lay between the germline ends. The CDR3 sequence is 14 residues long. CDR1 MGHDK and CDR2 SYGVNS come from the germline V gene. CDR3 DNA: TGTGCCAGCGGAGACCCGGTTCAACCAGATACGCAGTATTTT. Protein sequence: CASGDPVQPDTQYF. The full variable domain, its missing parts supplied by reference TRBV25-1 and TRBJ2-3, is EADIYQTPRYLVIGTGKKITLECSQTMGHDKMYWYQQDPGMELHLIHYSYGVNSTEKGDLSSESTVSRIRTEHFPLTLESARPSHTSQYLCASGDPVQPDTQYFGPGTRLTVL.

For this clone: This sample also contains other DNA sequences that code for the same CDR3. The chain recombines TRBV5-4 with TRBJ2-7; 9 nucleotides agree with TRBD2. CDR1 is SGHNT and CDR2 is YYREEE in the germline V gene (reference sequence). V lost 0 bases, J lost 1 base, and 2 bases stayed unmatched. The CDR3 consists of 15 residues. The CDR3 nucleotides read TGTGCCAGCAGCTTGGGCCTAGCGGGATCCTACGAGCAGTACTTC. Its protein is CASSLGLAGSYEQYF.

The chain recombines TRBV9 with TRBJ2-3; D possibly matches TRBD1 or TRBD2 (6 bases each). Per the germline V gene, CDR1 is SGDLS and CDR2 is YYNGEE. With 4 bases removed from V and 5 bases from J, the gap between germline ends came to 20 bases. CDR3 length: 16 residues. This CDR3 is CASSPGGGNGRDTQYF. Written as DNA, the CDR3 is TGTGCCAGCAGCCCCGGAGGGGGAAACGGCAGAGATACGCAGTATTTT.

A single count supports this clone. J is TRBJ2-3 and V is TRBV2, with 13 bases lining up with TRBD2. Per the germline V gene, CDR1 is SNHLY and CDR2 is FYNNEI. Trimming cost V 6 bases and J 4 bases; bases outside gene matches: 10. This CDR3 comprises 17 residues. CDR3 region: CASSRLLAGGLADTQYF. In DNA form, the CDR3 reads TGTGCCAGCAGCCGACTACTAGCGGGAGGGTTGGCAGATACGCAGTATTTT. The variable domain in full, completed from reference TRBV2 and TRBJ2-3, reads EPEVTQTPSHQVTQMGQEVILRCVPISNHLYFYWYRQILGQKVEFLVSFYNNEISEKSEIFDDQFSVERPDGSNFTLKIRSTKLEDSAMYFCASSRLLAGGLADTQYFGPGTRLTVL.

The CDR3 coding sequence is TGTGCCAGCAGTTCCACAGGGGGCCTGTTTGGCTACACCTTC. Protein: CASSSTGGLFGYTF. The chain has TRBV27 and TRBJ1-2; 9 bases map to TRBD1. Looked up from germline, CDR1 is MNHEY and CDR2 is SMNVEV (reference sequence). V trimming: 4 bases; J trimming: 7 bases; junction bases outside the gene matches: 7. The CDR3 is 14 amino acids.